Here is one T cell receptor (beta chain) with its context. Its antigen is unidentified. The data are from a study of T cells in Graves' hyperthyroidism and ophthalmopathy. Study-wide points: The blood repertoire included most of the expanded thyroid clonotypes above 0.001. A model using 13 V-J features told ophthalmopathy apart from stable hyperthyroidism.

Trimming pared 6 bases from V and 5 bases from J, leaving 10 bases between. Germline V gene lookup returns CDR1 SQVTM and CDR2 ANQGSEA. CDR3 size: 11 residues. From RNA transcripts, TCR beta CDR3 regions were amplified. The HTBI set primed first-round TCR CDR3 RT-PCR. A single record per CDR3 protein comes from TCRdb applying MiXCR to the multiplex PCR reads. The table shows 550,000 to 600,000 distinct CDR3 sequences, with roughly 46% occurring only once. Patients were excluded for uncontrolled infection, other autoimmune disease, pregnancy or lactation. Diagnostic decisions used clinical symptoms, serum thyroxine and TRAb, thyroid ultrasound and orbital computed tomography.

The rearrangement uses TRBV29-1 and TRBJ1-2; D unclear. The TCR was taken from an adult woman with Graves' disease, either hyperthyroidism or ophthalmopathy (not recorded which). The sample taken for sequencing was peripheral blood or thyroid tissue (not recorded which). The CDR3 DNA follows: TGCAGCGTAGGCCCTGGGTATGGCTACACCTTC. Its translation: CSVGPGYGYTF.